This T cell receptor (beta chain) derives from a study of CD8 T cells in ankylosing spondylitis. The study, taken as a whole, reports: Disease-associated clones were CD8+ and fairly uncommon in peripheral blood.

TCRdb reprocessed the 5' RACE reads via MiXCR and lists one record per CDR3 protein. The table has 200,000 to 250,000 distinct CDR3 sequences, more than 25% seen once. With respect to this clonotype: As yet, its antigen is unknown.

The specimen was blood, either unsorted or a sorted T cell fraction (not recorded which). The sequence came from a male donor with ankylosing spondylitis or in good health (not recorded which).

CDR3 protein: CASRGILETQYF. The CDR3 coding sequence is TGTGCCAGCAGGGGGATTTTGGAGACCCAGTACTTC. This rearrangement joins TRBV12-3 or TRBV12-4 to TRBJ2-5; the D is unclear. CDR3 length: 12 residues. The V end lost 6 bases, the J end lost 5 bases, and 10 bases lay between the germline ends.